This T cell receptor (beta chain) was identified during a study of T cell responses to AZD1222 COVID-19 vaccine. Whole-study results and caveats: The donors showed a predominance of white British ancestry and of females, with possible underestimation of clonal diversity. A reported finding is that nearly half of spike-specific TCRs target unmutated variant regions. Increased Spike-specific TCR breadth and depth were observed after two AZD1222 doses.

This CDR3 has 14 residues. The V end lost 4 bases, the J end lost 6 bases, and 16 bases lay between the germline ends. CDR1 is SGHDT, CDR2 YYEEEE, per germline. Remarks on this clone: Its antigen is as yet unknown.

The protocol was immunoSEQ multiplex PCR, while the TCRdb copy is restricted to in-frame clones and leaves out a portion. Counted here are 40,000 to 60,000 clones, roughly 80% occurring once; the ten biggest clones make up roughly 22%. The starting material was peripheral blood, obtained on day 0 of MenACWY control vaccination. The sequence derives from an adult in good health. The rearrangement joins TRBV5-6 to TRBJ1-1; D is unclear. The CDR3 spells CASSPRMVKAEAFF. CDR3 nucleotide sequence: TGTGCCAGCAGCCCACGGATGGTGAAAGCTGAAGCTTTCTTT.